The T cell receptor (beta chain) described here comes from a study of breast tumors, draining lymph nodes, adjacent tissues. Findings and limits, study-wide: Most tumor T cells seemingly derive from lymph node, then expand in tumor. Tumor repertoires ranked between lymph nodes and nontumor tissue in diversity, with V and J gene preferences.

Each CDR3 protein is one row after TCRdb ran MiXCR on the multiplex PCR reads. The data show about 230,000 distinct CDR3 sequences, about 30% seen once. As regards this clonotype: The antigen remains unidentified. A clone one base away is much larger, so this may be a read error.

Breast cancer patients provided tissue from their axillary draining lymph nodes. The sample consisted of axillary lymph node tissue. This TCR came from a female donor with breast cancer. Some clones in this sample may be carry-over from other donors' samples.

CDR3 DNA sequence: TGCGCCAGCAGCCAAGATGGGGGTAGCAATCAGCCCCAGCATTTT. Translation gives CASSQDGGSNQPQHF. The gene calls are TRBV4-3 and TRBJ1-5; possibly TRBD1 for D (5 bases). The CDR3 loop spans 15 amino acids. Trimming stripped 0 bases from V and 0 bases from J, with 6 bases between. Germline CDR1 reads LGHNA; CDR2 reads YSLEER.